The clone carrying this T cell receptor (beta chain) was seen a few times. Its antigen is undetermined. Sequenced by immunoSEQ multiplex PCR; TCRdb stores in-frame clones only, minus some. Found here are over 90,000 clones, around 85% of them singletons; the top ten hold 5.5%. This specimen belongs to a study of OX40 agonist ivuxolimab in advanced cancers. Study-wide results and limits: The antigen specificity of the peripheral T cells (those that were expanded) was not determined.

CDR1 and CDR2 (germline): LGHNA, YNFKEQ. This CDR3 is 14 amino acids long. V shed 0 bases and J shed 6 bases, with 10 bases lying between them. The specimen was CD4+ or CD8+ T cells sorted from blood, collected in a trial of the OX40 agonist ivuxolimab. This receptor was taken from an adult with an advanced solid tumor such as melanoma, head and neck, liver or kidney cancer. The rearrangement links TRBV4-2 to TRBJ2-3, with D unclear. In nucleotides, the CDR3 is TGTGCCAGCAGCCAAGAGAAGGTTATGGATACGCAGTATTTT. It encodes CASSQEKVMDTQYF.